Presented here are 32 T cell receptor beta chains from one specimen sequenced in a study of T cells expressing NK-cell markers. Each CDR3 protein gets one entry in TCRdb, which reprocessed the 5' RACE reads and gives no DNA. The sample table includes around 280,000 distinct CDR3 sequences. Material: blood T cells: a sorted CD56 or NKG2C T cell subset, CD4+ or CD8+ T cells, or bulk PBMC T cells (not recorded which). These receptor sequences come from a man between 18 and 29 years old in good health.

The rearrangement uses TRBV3-1 and TRBJ1-1. The CDR3 spans 14 residues. Germline CDR1 LGHDT, CDR2 YNNKEL (reference sequence). The CDR3 spells CASSQGTLNTEAFF.

The V and J genes are TRBV12-3 or TRBV12-4 and TRBJ2-5; the D call of TRBD2 rests on TCRdb alone, since no DNA is present to check it. The length of the CDR3 is 15 residues. This CDR3 reads CASSLVSGRGETQYF.

V usage is TRBV5-5 and J usage is TRBJ2-2. Germline assignment: CDR1 SGHKS and CDR2 YYEKEE (reference sequence). The CDR3 length is 14 residues. CDR3 sequence reads: CASSLRIVVGELFF.

The chain links TRBV7-2 to TRBJ2-1; as DNA is missing, the TRBD2 call by TCRdb cannot be tested. From germline, CDR1 is SGHTA and CDR2 FQGNSA. CDR3 length: 15 amino acids. This chain's CDR3 is CASSLERLASNEQFF.

The chain couples TRBV6-5 to TRBJ2-1; there is no DNA to check the TCRdb D call of TRBD1. The CDR3 has 15 amino acids. Germline lookup yields CDR1 MNHEY and CDR2 SVGAGI. CDR3 loop: CASSYRWDRGNEQFF.

The genes are TRBV24-1 and TRBJ2-3; TCRdb outputs TRBD1, but without DNA this stays unchecked. This CDR3 is built from 19 residues. Per the germline V gene, CDR1 is KGHDR and CDR2 is SFDVKD. CDR3 residues: CATSDPSPGQGAGTDTQYF.

The V and J genes are TRBV5-4 and TRBJ2-7; TCRdb's D gene call, TRBD1, goes unchecked for lack of DNA. This CDR3 contains 15 residues. The germline CDR1 and CDR2 sequences are SGHNT and YYREEE (reference sequence). CDR3 sequence reads: CASSLGPGQPFEQYF.

The chain uses TRBV10-3 and TRBJ2-1; there is no DNA to check the TCRdb D call of TRBD2. The CDR3 has 17 residues. CDR1 is ENHRY, CDR2 SYGVKD, per germline. CDR3 residues: CAISEHGSGSTYNEQFF.

The genes are TRBV4-1 and TRBJ2-1; TCRdb outputs TRBD1, but without DNA this stays unchecked. The CDR3 totals 15 residues. Per germline, CDR1 MGHRA and CDR2 YSYEKL. The CDR3 reads CASSQDRDRGDEQFF.

The CDR3: CASRTESQETQYF. The chain couples TRBV5-1 to TRBJ2-5; TCRdb proposes TRBD1, but this gene call is untestable without DNA. Germline assignment: CDR1 SGHRS and CDR2 YFSETQ. There are 13 residues in the CDR3.

This rearrangement joins TRBV15 to TRBJ2-3; TCRdb gives TRBD2 as the D gene, but with no DNA this cannot be confirmed. This CDR3 has 17 amino acids. From germline, CDR1 is LNHNV and CDR2 YYDKDF (reference sequence). CDR3 sequence: CATSRVSGVGPTDTQYF. The whole variable domain, remainder taken from reference TRBV15 and TRBJ2-3, is DAMVIQNPRYQVTQFGKPVTLSCSQTLNHNVMYWYQQKSSQAPKLLFHYYDKDFNNEADTPDNFQSRRPNTSFCFLDIRSPGLGDTAMYLCATSRVSGVGPTDTQYFGPGTRLTVL.

The J gene is TRBJ1-1, the V gene TRBV20-1. The CDR3 contains 13 residues. Germline lookup yields CDR1 DFQATT and CDR2 SNEGSKA (reference sequence). The CDR3 loop is CSARRGGEGSAFF.

The CDR3 region is CASSTPLGGGETQYF. J is TRBJ2-5 and V is TRBV11-2; the D call of TRBD2 rests on TCRdb alone, since no DNA is present to check it. The germline V gene has CDR1 SGHAT and CDR2 FQNNGV. The CDR3 is 15 residues long.

The V and J genes are TRBV4-3 and TRBJ2-1; TCRdb indicates TRBD1, and absent DNA this call remains unverified. This CDR3 is 16 amino acids long. Germline lookup yields CDR1 LGHNA and CDR2 YSLEER. The CDR3 loop is CASSLSKAGTYNEQFF.

The V gene is TRBV10-3, the J gene TRBJ2-5; TCRdb selects TRBD2, and the lack of DNA leaves this call unchecked. The CDR3 has 12 residues. Germline loops: CDR1 ENHRY, CDR2 SYGVKD. CDR3 in amino acids: CAIRDSGGTQYF.

V gene TRBV6-1 combines with J gene TRBJ2-2. Germline V gene sequence: CDR1 MNHNS, CDR2 SASEGT. This CDR3 contains 14 residues. CDR3 sequence reads: CASFFGPNTGELFF.

This chain uses TRBV12-3 or TRBV12-4 with TRBJ2-7; TCRdb's D call of TRBD1 is untestable without DNA. There are 17 residues in the CDR3. The CDR3 loop is CASSIDATGQLFYEQYF.

The genes are TRBV5-1 and TRBJ2-3; there is no DNA to check the TCRdb D call of TRBD2. In germline, CDR1 is SGHRS, CDR2 YFSETQ. The CDR3 is 16 residues long. This CDR3 reads CASSSTSGTFTDTQYF.

The chain's CDR3 is CATSRVADAGYTF. The chain combines TRBV15 with TRBJ1-2. The length of the CDR3 is 13 residues. The germline V gene encodes CDR1 LNHNV and CDR2 YYDKDF (reference sequence).

The V call is TRBV18, the J call TRBJ1-3. CDR1 is KGHSH, CDR2 LQKENI, per germline. The CDR3 extends over 15 amino acids. The CDR3 sequence is CASSPTVAPGNTIYF.

The chain couples TRBV11-2 to TRBJ2-1; TCRdb returns TRBD2, unconfirmable since there is no DNA. In germline, CDR1 is SGHAT, CDR2 FQNNGV. This CDR3 is built from 15 residues. CDR3 amino acids: CASSPGLVPYNEQFF.

V usage is TRBV5-8 and J usage is TRBJ2-2; lacking DNA, the TRBD1 call made by TCRdb goes unchecked. The germline V gene encodes CDR1 SGHTS and CDR2 YDEGEE. The CDR3 runs to 16 residues. The CDR3 loop reads CASSLGTPVNTGELFF.

The chain carries TRBV12-3 or TRBV12-4 and TRBJ2-1. The CDR3 length is 15 residues. The CDR3 loop reads CASSRTLGLRSEQFF.

The chain links TRBV6-5 to TRBJ2-1; TCRdb picks TRBD2, but there is no DNA to check that call. The germline gives CDR1 MNHEY, CDR2 SVGAGI. The CDR3 has 16 amino acids. CDR3 sequence reads: CASRGGLAGGRNEQFF.

This chain links TRBV7-2 with TRBJ2-7; TCRdb selects TRBD2, and the lack of DNA leaves this call unchecked. This CDR3 has 15 residues. The germline V gene encodes CDR1 SGHTA and CDR2 FQGNSA. CDR3 sequence reads: CASSLGPSGKYEQYF.

This chain uses TRBV12-3 or TRBV12-4 with TRBJ2-5. The CDR3 is 13 residues long. The CDR3 loop is CASSARIEETQYF.

The chain carries TRBV10-3 and TRBJ2-1; the TCRdb D gene call, TRBD2, has no DNA to confirm it. Germline loops: CDR1 ENHRY, CDR2 SYGVKD. The CDR3 consists of 15 residues. CDR3: CAIRMRAGLTDEQFF.

The chain couples TRBV11-3 to TRBJ2-1; checking the TCRdb D call of TRBD2 is not possible without DNA. Germline CDR1 and CDR2: SGHNT and YENEEA. The CDR3 contains 15 residues. The CDR3 sequence is CASSTGLADYNEQFF.

The chain couples TRBV12-3 or TRBV12-4 to TRBJ2-1; TCRdb lists TRBD2, though no DNA is available to test this call. The CDR3 runs to 15 residues. CDR3: CASSLRLVASNEQFF.

The rearrangement joins TRBV24-1 to TRBJ2-1. The CDR3 has 14 residues. The germline gives CDR1 KGHDR, CDR2 SFDVKD. CDR3 in amino acids: CATSDPLMLGEQFF.

V is TRBV2 and J is TRBJ2-1. The CDR3 loop spans 13 amino acids. Germline CDR1 and CDR2: SNHLY and FYNNEI. This CDR3 is CASSNQPDNEQFF. The full variable domain, with the rest looked up from reference TRBV2 and TRBJ2-1, is EPEVTQTPSHQVTQMGQEVILRCVPISNHLYFYWYRQILGQKVEFLVSFYNNEISEKSEIFDDQFSVERPDGSNFTLKIRSTKLEDSAMYFCASSNQPDNEQFFGPGTRLTVL.

V is TRBV10-3 and J is TRBJ2-1; TCRdb picks TRBD1, but there is no DNA to check that call. Germline V gene data show CDR1 as ENHRY and CDR2 as SYGVKD. This CDR3 is built from 16 residues. CDR3: CAIGGRSGTVSDEQFF.